Below are 6 T cell receptor beta chains sequenced from a single sample in a study of cytotoxic CD8 clonotypes in ibrutinib-treated CLL. The assay was immunoSEQ multiplex PCR, and TCRdb's table has in-frame clones only and misses some. Here the sample spans tens of thousands of clones, under 80% being singletons. Here the sequenced sample was PBMCs, taken at disease progression, from a patient treated with ibrutinib. All receptors come from a human donor with chronic lymphocytic leukemia.

The chain carries TRBV2 and TRBJ2-1; 12 bases are shared with TRBD2. The CDR3 extends over 18 amino acids. V shed 2 bases and J 0 bases; nucleotides not matched to a gene: 5. Germline V gene lookup returns CDR1 SNHLY and CDR2 FYNNEI. In nucleotides, the CDR3 is TGTGCCAGCAGTGAATCGGGACTAGCGGGCCACTCCTACAATGAGCAGTTCTTC. This codes for CASSESGLAGHSYNEQFF.

The DNA of the CDR3 is TGTGCCAGCAGCCGACACACCTGGACAGGGGGCCTCGAGGACACCATATATTTT. Translation: CASSRHTWTGGLEDTIYF. The chain uses TRBV5-4 and TRBJ1-3; 11 bases are a match to TRBD1. Germline lookup yields CDR1 SGHNT and CDR2 YYREEE (reference sequence). V lost 4 bases and J lost 8; bases outside the gene matches: 17. The CDR3 covers 18 residues. Supplemented by reference TRBV5-4 and TRBJ1-3, the full variable domain reads ETGVTQSPTHLIKTRGQQVTLRCSSQSGHNTVSWYQQALGQGPQFIFQYYREEENGRGNFPPRFSGLQFPNYSSELNVNALELDDSALYLCASSRHTWTGGLEDTIYFGEGSWLTVV.

This clone has more than one count but fewer than ten. The V gene is TRBV10-3, the J gene TRBJ2-7; 7 bases line up with TRBD1. This CDR3 is 16 amino acids long. From germline, CDR1 is ENHRY and CDR2 SYGVKD. Losses at the gene ends were 3 bases for V and 3 bases for J; bases not matched to a gene: 11. CDR3 protein: CAISDGAGTADYEQYF. In nucleotides, the CDR3 is TGTGCCATCAGTGATGGGGCCGGGACAGCAGACTACGAGCAGTACTTC.

V is TRBV27 and J is TRBJ2-7; 12 nucleotides match TRBD1. There are 14 residues in the CDR3. V was pared by 11 bases and J by 5 bases, with 10 bases of the junction left unmatched. Per the germline V gene, CDR1 is MNHEY and CDR2 is SMNVEV (reference sequence). CDR3 sequence: CAAGAGTGGHEQYF. DNA for the CDR3: TGTGCCGCGGGGGCGGGGACAGGGGGCCACGAGCAGTACTTC.

CDR3 sequence: CASSPRGGGSGEQYF. Written as DNA, the CDR3 is TGTGCCAGCAGCCCCCGTGGAGGGGGCTCTGGGGAGCAGTACTTC. The V call is TRBV7-2, the J call TRBJ2-7; perhaps TRBD1 as D (7 bases). Germline V gene sequence: CDR1 SGHTA, CDR2 FQGNSA. With 5 bases removed from V and 7 bases from J, the gap between germline ends came to 21 bases. The CDR3 is 15 amino acids.

This chain joins TRBV25-1 and TRBJ2-7; possible D gene TRBD1, 7 bases. The germline V gene has CDR1 MGHDK and CDR2 SYGVNS. The V gene lost 6 bases and the J gene lost 2 bases, with 14 bases spanning the gap. This CDR3 has 14 amino acids. The CDR3 nucleotides are TGTGCCAGCAGGGGGGGACAGCGTACCTACGAGCAGTACTTC. As protein: CASRGGQRTYEQYF.